The present entry profiles one TCR beta chain with its context. The antigen remains unidentified. The junction differs from germline at one of its ends, possibly a read error. cDNA libraries of TCR beta carried unique molecular identifiers. TCRdb reprocessed the PCR reads via MiXCR and lists one record per CDR3 protein. The table includes approximately 730,000 distinct CDR3 sequences, about 27% detected once. This record comes from a study of post-analysis software for immune sequencing data. Study outcomes and limitations: A few TRBV segments, TRBV5-6, TRBV5-1 and TRBV20-1 among them, were found more frequent in patients than controls. Normalized Chao1 diversity was significantly reduced in patients versus controls.

Germline V gives CDR1 WNHNN, CDR2 SYGVQD (reference sequence). This CDR3 has 12 residues. The chain has TRBV10-1 and TRBJ2-3; D remains unclear. This receptor was obtained from a girl aged 5-17 years with multiple sclerosis. Sequenced sample: blood. CDR3 nucleotides: TGCGCCAACAGTTACAGCACAGATACGCAGTATTTT. Protein: CANSYSTDTQYF.